This T cell receptor beta chain was documented in a study of T cell repertoires in cytomegalovirus infection. This clonotype has a handful of counts. Its target is not known. One junction end does not reproduce the germline sequence, and a read error may be involved. Germline V gives CDR1 LNHNV, CDR2 YYDKDF (reference sequence). This CDR3 has 13 residues. The study, taken as a whole, reports: People with CMV and the relevant HLA were identified by cumulative public TCR beta family frequency.

From the reads, TCRdb called clonotypes with MiXCR, one entry per CDR3 protein. The sample lists approximately 500,000 distinct CDR3 sequences; more than 20% were seen once. The chain joins TRBV15 to TRBJ1-5; the D gene is possibly TRBD1 (6 bases). The sequenced material came from PBMCs. The TCR sequence derives from a human donor in good health (CMV status not recorded). Some clones in this sample may be carry-over from other donors' samples. CDR3 protein: CATTSDRNQPQHF. The DNA of the CDR3 is TGTGCTACCACCTCGGACAGAAATCAGCCCCAGCATTTT. The variable domain in full, with the rest retrieved from reference TRBV15 and TRBJ1-5, is DAMVIQNPRYQVTQFGKPVTLSCSQTLNHNVMYWYQQKSSQAPKLLFHYYDKDFNNEADTPDNFQSRRPNTSFCFLDIRSPGLGDTAMYLCATTSDRNQPQHFGDGTRLSIL.